The clone carrying this T cell receptor (beta chain) was counted ten times or more. This may arise from a read error, as a much more abundant clone is one base away. The germline V gene has CDR1 MRHNA and CDR2 SNTAGT. The CDR3 has 12 residues. The sample belongs to a study of T cells in Graves' hyperthyroidism and ophthalmopathy. RNA transcripts provided the source from which TCR beta CDR3 regions were amplified. HTBI primers were the set used in a first-round RT-PCR of the TCR CDR3. One entry per CDR3 protein, called by TCRdb with MiXCR from the multiplex PCR reads. Among 400,000 to 550,000 distinct CDR3 sequences listed, approximately 25% were seen once.

V is TRBV6-4 and J is TRBJ1-1, with no clear D. This TCR was sampled from a woman aged 25 to 39 with Graves' ophthalmopathy. The specimen sequenced was blood. As DNA, the CDR3 is TGTGCCAGCAGTGACAGACCCACTGAAGCTCTCTTT. Amino acid sequence: CASSDRPTEALF.